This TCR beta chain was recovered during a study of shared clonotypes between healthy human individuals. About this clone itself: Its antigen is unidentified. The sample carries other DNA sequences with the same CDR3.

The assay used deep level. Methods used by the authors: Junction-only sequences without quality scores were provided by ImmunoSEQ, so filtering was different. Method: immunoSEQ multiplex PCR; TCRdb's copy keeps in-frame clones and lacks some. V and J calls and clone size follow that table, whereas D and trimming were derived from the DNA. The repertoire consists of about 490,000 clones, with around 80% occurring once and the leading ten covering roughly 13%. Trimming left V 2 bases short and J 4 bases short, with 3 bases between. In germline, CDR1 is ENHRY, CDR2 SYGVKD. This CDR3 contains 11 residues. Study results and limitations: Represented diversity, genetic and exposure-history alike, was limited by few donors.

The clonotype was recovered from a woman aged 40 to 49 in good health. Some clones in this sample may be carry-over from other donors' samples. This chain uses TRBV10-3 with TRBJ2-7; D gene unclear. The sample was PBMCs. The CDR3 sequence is CAISEGYEQYF. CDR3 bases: TGTGCCATCAGTGAGGGGTACGAGCAGTACTTC.